Listed below are T cell receptor beta chains from one sample, sequenced in a study of blood T cell repertoires in COVID-19. The method was immunoSEQ multiplex PCR; TCRdb's version includes in-frame clones alone and lacks a portion of them. The sample lists some 180,000 clones; less than 85% were seen once. Sequenced sample: peripheral blood. The source is a human donor in a cohort sampled during active COVID-19. Both conserved end residues are part of each CDR3. A D gene is named only where the DNA matches it firmly. Size tells how often a clone was seen (once, few, many) or the class of an expanded clone, and some rows leave it out.

len	v_gene	j_gene	d_gene	abundance	CDR3aa	CDR3nt
14	TRBV9	TRBJ2-2	TRBD2	NA	CASSPRTSGGELFF	TGTGCCAGCAGCCCACGGACTAGCGGGGGGGAGCTGTTTTTT
13	TRBV25-1	TRBJ2-2	NA	NA	CASSAGEHGELFF	TGTGCCAGCAGCGCAGGGGAGCACGGGGAGCTGTTTTTT
18	TRBV5-4	TRBJ2-2	TRBD2	NA	CASSSGLAGGTNTGELFF	TGTGCCAGCAGCTCCGGACTAGCGGGGGGAACGAACACCGGGGAGCTGTTTTTT
15	TRBV7-9	TRBJ1-4	NA	NA	CASSPAGVMSEKLFF	TGTGCCAGCAGCCCTGCAGGGGTTATGAGTGAAAAACTGTTTTTT
15	TRBV1	TRBJ1-5	NA	once	CTSSHWTGKVQPQHF	TGCACCAGCAGCCATTGGACAGGGAAGGTTCAGCCCCAGCATTTT
14	TRBV29-1	TRBJ1-2	NA	NA	CSVEDLTENYGYTF	TGCAGCGTTGAAGACTTGACGGAGAACTATGGCTACACCTTC
13	TRBV11-3	TRBJ2-2	NA	NA	CASSLEAAGELFF	TGTGCCAGCAGCTTAGAGGCCGCCGGGGAGCTGTTTTTT
15	TRBV30	TRBJ2-2	NA	NA	CAWSPGGTPTGELFF	TGTGCCTGGAGTCCCGGGGGGACACCCACCGGGGAGCTGTTTTTT
14	TRBV5-1	TRBJ2-5	TRBD2	NA	CASSLEAGVETQYF	TGCGCCAGCAGCTTGGAAGCGGGGGTAGAGACCCAGTACTTC
13	TRBV18	TRBJ1-5	NA	NA	CASSSTSSQPQHF	TGTGCCAGCTCAAGCACCTCATCACAGCCCCAGCATTTT
12	TRBV29-1	TRBJ2-7	NA	NA	CSGSGPSYEQYF	TGCAGCGGTTCAGGTCCCTCCTACGAGCAGTACTTC
14	TRBV7-3	TRBJ1-3	NA	NA	CASSSDSSGNTIYF	TGTGCCAGCAGCTCGGACAGCTCTGGAAACACCATATATTTT
14	TRBV6-5	TRBJ1-5	NA	NA	CATVVGGNNQPQHF	TGTGCCACCGTTGTCGGGGGGAATAATCAGCCCCAGCATTTT
15	TRBV29-1	TRBJ1-2	NA	NA	CSVEEARVDFDGYTF	TGCAGCGTTGAAGAGGCCCGGGTTGATTTCGATGGCTACACCTTC
13	TRBV12-5	TRBJ1-1	NA	NA	CASGFRAGTEAFF	TGTGCTAGTGGTTTTCGCGCGGGCACTGAAGCTTTCTTT
13	TRBV9	TRBJ2-2	NA	NA	CASSVKEAGELFF	TGTGCCAGCAGCGTAAAGGAGGCCGGGGAGCTGTTTTTT
12	TRBV12-3/TRBV12-4	TRBJ1-5	NA	NA	CASRGSNQPQHF	TGTGCCAGCCGGGGGAGCAATCAGCCCCAGCATTTT
12	TRBV2	TRBJ2-1	NA	NA	CASSVGGGEQFF	TGTGCCAGCAGTGTTGGGGGAGGTGAGCAGTTCTTC
13	TRBV7-7	TRBJ1-1	NA	few	CASSLSANTEAFF	TGTGCCAGCAGCCTCAGCGCGAACACTGAAGCTTTCTTT
14	TRBV25-1	TRBJ1-2	TRBD1	NA	CASSESGQLYGYTF	TGTGCCAGCAGTGAATCGGGACAGCTCTATGGCTACACCTTC
13	TRBV30	TRBJ1-1	TRBD1	few	CAWTGQLNTEAFF	TGTGCCTGGACGGGACAGCTAAACACTGAAGCTTTCTTT
15	TRBV2	TRBJ1-6	TRBD1	few	CASRATGAFNSPLHF	TGTGCCAGCAGGGCTACAGGGGCCTTCAATTCACCCCTCCACTTT
12	TRBV5-1	TRBJ1-2	NA	once	CASSFARDGYTF	TGCGCCAGCAGCTTCGCCAGGGATGGCTACACCTTC
15	TRBV15	TRBJ2-7	NA	NA	CATSRAPTGWNEQYF	TGTGCCACCAGCAGAGCACCAACAGGGTGGAACGAGCAGTACTTC
18	TRBV13	TRBJ2-3	TRBD2	NA	CASSSSTSLAGSTDTQYF	TGTGCCAGCAGCAGCTCCACCTCCCTAGCGGGGAGTACAGATACGCAGTATTTT
17	TRBV19	TRBJ2-3	TRBD2	NA	CASSVPSGGLYTDTQYF	TGTGCCAGTAGTGTCCCTAGCGGGGGACTTTACACAGATACGCAGTATTTT
12	TRBV2	TRBJ1-2	NA	NA	CASSEYRAGYTF	TGTGCCAGCAGTGAGTACAGGGCCGGCTACACCTTC
16	TRBV5-1	TRBJ2-7	NA	NA	CASSLAPGRAAYEQYF	TGCGCCAGCAGCTTGGCCCCGGGCAGGGCGGCCTACGAGCAGTACTTC
16	TRBV25-1	TRBJ2-1	TRBD2	few	CASSELAGGEWNEQFF	TGTGCCAGCAGTGAGCTAGCGGGGGGGGAATGGAATGAGCAGTTCTTC
13	TRBV6-5	TRBJ1-5	NA	NA	CASSRAGDQPQHF	TGTGCCAGCAGTCGAGCGGGGGACCAGCCCCAGCATTTT
16	TRBV27	TRBJ1-6	NA	few	CASSLESPLEDSPLHF	TGTGCCAGCAGTTTAGAATCCCCCCTCGAGGATTCACCCCTCCACTTT
15	TRBV4-1	TRBJ2-7	NA	NA	CASSQGKRPPGEQYF	TGCGCCAGCAGCCAAGGAAAGAGACCCCCCGGGGAGCAGTACTTC
13	TRBV7-9	TRBJ1-1	NA	NA	CASSPGKDTEAFF	TGTGCCAGCAGCCCCGGGAAGGACACTGAAGCTTTCTTT
17	TRBV13	TRBJ2-7	TRBD2	NA	CASSSTLAGGPTLEQYF	TGTGCCAGCAGCTCAACTCTAGCGGGGGGTCCCACTTTAGAGCAGTACTTC
17	TRBV7-9	TRBJ2-7	TRBD2	NA	CASSFIAGGTSDDEQYF	TGTGCCAGCAGCTTCATTGCGGGAGGGACTAGCGACGACGAGCAGTACTTC
15	TRBV4-1	TRBJ1-2	NA	NA	CASSLSDGDWDGYTF	TGCGCCAGCAGCCTTTCGGATGGGGACTGGGATGGCTACACCTTC
13	TRBV14	TRBJ2-1	TRBD2	NA	CASSGGGHNEQFF	TGTGCCAGCAGCGGGGGAGGGCACAATGAGCAGTTCTTC
14	TRBV30	TRBJ1-4	NA	NA	CAWSRGVYNEKLFF	TGTGCCTGGAGTCGGGGAGTCTATAATGAAAAACTGTTTTTT
10	TRBV5-1	TRBJ1-2	NA	NA	CASSLPGYTF	TGCGCCAGCAGCCTCCCGGGCTACACCTTC
15	TRBV19	TRBJ1-1	NA	NA	CASSQLQERNTEAFF	TGTGCCAGTAGCCAACTCCAAGAACGGAACACTGAAGCTTTCTTT
15	TRBV7-9	TRBJ2-5	TRBD2	NA	CASSLSSGGLETQYF	TGTGCCAGCAGCTTAAGTAGCGGGGGTTTAGAGACCCAGTACTTC
15	TRBV5-6	TRBJ1-1	NA	NA	CASSWGTLMNTEAFF	TGTGCCAGCAGCTGGGGGACACTCATGAACACTGAAGCTTTCTTT
13	TRBV9	TRBJ1-1	NA	NA	CASSGASSTEAFF	TGTGCCAGCAGCGGCGCCTCGAGCACTGAAGCTTTCTTT
16	TRBV4-1	TRBJ1-5	NA	NA	CASSQDGGIGNQPQHF	TGCGCCAGCAGCCAAGATGGAGGTATTGGCAATCAGCCCCAGCATTTT